This TCR beta chain was sequenced during a study of human T cells and chemical hapten exposure. At the level of the study: Patch tests of 0.01% DPC on the upper back were read at 6 days. A mostly female patient group had alopecia areata, totalis or universalis. Study observations and caveats: Once DPC sensitization occurred, TCRs above 1 in 1000 frequency showed no change.

Time point given: patch test 2, 6 weeks after DPC sensitization. Treatment meaning: therapeutic diphenylcyclopropenone sensitization with weekly scalp DPC. Germline V gene data show CDR1 as MDHEN and CDR2 as SYDVKM. The junction had 3 bases not matched to a gene; V was cut back by 5 bases and J by 1 base. There are 14 residues in the CDR3. TCRdb reprocessed the RACE reads via MiXCR and lists one record per CDR3 protein. This repertoire shows tens of thousands of distinct CDR3 sequences, approximately 9% found once; its top ten account for roughly 3%. Comment on this clonotype: Its antigen is undetermined.

The sequence came from a woman aged 50 to 65 with alopecia areata. Some clones in this sample may be carry-over from other donors' samples. The chain uses TRBV28 and TRBJ2-5; TRBD1 matches 8 bases. Source: whole blood, taken in connection with sensitization to the hapten diphenylcyclopropenone (DPC). The CDR3 DNA sequence: TGTGCCAGCAGTCCCACAGGGGGCCAAGAGACCCAGTACTTC. This gives the protein CASSPTGGQETQYF.